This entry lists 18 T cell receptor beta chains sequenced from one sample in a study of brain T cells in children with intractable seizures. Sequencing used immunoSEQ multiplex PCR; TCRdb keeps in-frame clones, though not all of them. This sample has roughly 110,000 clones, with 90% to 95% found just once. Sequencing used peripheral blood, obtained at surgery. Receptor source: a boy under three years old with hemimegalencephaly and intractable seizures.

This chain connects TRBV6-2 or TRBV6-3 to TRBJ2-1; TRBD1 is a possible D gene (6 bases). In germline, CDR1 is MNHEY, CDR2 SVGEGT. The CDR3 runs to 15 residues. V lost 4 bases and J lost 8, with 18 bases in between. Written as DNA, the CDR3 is TGTGCCAGCAGTTCCCAGGGGCCCCGGATGGATGAGCAGTTCTTC. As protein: CASSSQGPRMDEQFF.

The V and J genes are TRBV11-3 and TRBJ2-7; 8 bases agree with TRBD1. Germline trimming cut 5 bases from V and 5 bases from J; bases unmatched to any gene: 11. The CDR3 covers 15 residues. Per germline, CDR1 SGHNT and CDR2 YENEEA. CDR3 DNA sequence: TGTGCCAGCAGCCCCAGGGGGCGTTTCGGTAACGAGCAGTACTTC. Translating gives CASSPRGRFGNEQYF.

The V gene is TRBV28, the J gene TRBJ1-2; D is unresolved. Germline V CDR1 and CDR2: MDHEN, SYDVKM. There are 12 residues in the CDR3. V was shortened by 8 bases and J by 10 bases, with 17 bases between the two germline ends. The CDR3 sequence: CASRPVAMDYTF. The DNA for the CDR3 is TGTGCCAGCCGACCGGTGGCGATGGACTACACCTTC.

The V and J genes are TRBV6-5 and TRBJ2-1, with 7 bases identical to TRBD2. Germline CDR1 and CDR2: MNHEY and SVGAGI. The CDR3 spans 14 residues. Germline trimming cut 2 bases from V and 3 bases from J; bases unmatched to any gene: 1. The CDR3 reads CASSYREVYNEQFF. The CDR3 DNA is TGTGCCAGCAGTTACCGGGAGGTCTACAATGAGCAGTTCTTC.

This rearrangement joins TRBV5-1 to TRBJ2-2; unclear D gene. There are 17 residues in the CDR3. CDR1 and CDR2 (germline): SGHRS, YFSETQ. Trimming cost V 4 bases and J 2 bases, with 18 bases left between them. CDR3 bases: TGCGCCAGCAGCCGACAAGGGAAGGACGTCAACACCGGGGAGCTGTTTTTT. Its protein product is CASSRQGKDVNTGELFF.

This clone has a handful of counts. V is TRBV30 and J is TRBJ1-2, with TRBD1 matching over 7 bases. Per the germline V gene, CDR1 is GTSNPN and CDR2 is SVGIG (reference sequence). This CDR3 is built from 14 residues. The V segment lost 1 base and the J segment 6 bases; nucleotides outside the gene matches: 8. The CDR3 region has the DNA TGTGCCTGGAGTGCGACAGGGCGACGAAATGGCTACACCTTC. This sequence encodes CAWSATGRRNGYTF.

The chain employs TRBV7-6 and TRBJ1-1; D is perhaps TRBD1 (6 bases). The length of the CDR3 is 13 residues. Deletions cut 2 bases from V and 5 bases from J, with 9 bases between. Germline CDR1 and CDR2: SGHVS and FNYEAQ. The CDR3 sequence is CASSLTGWTEAFF. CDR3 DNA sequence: TGTGCCAGCAGCTTAACAGGGTGGACTGAAGCTTTCTTT.

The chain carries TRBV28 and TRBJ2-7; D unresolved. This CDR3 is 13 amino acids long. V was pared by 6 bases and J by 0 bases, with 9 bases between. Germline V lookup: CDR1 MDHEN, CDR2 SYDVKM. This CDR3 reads CASSVPSSYEQYF. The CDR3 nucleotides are TGTGCCAGCAGCGTCCCGAGCTCCTACGAGCAGTACTTC.

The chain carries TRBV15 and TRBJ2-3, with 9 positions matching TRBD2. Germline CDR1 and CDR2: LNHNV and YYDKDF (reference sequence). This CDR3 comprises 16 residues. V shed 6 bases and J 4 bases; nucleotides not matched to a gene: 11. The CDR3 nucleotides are TGTGCCACCAGGGTGAGACTAGCGGTTTTTGCAGATACGCAGTATTTT. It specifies CATRVRLAVFADTQYF.

The CDR3 DNA reads TGTGCCAGCAGCCCCGGACAGGGATCGAAAGATACGCAGTATTTT. It is translated as CASSPGQGSKDTQYF. V is TRBV7-9 and J is TRBJ2-3; 8 bases agree with TRBD1. Unmatched junction bases numbered 9, after V lost 5 bases and J lost 5 bases. This CDR3 is 15 amino acids long. Per germline, CDR1 SEHNR and CDR2 FQNEAQ (reference sequence).

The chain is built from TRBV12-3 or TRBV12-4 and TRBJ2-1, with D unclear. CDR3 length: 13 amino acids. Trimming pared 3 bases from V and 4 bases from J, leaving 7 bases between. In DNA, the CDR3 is TGTGCCAGCAGTTTCGGTGGATACAATGAGCAGTTCTTC. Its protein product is CASSFGGYNEQFF.

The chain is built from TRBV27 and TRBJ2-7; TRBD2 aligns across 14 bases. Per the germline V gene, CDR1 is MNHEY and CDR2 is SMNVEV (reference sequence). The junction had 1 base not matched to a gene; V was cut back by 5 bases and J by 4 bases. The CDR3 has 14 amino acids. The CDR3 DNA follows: TGTGCCAGCAGTGGGACTAGCGGGAGTTACGAGCAGTACTTC. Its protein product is CASSGTSGSYEQYF.

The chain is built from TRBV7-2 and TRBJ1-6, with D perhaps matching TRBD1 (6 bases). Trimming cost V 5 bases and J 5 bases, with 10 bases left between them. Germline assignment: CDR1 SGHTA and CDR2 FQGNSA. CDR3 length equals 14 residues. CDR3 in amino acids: CASSEGGHNSPLHF. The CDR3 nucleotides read TGTGCCAGCAGCGAGGGGGGCCATAATTCACCCCTCCACTTT.

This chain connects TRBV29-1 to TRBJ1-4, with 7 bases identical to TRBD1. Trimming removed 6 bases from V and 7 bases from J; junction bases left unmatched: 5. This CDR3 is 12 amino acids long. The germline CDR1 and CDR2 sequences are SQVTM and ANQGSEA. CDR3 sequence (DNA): TGCAGCGTGCAGGGGGTCGGTGAAAAACTGTTTTTT. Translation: CSVQGVGEKLFF.

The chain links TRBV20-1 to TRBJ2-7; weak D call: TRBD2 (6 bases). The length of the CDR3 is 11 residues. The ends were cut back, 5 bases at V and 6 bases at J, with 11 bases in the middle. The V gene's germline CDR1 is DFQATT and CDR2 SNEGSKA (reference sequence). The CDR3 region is CSAGRESEQYF. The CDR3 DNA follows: TGCAGTGCTGGCCGGGAGAGCGAGCAGTACTTC.

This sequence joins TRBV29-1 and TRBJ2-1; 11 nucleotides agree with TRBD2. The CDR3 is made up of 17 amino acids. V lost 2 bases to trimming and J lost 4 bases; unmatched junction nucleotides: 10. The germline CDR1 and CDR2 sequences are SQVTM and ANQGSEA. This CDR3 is CSVEPFRGLAEYNEQFF. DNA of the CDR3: TGCAGCGTTGAACCTTTTCGGGGACTAGCGGAGTACAATGAGCAGTTCTTC.

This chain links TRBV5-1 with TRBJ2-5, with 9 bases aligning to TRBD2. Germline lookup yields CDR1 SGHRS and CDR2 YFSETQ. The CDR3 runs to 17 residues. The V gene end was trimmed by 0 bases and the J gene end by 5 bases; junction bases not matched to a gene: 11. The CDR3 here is CASSLVSLAGLRETQYF. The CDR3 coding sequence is TGCGCCAGCAGCTTGGTATCGCTAGCGGGGCTAAGGGAGACCCAGTACTTC.

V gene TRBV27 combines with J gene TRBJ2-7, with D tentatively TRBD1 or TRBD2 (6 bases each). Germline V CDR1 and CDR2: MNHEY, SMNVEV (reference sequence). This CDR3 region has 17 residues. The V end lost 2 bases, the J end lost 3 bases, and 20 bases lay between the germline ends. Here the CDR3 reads CASSLGPGEVRGYEQYF. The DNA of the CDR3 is TGTGCCAGCAGTTTAGGGCCAGGGGAGGTCAGGGGCTACGAGCAGTACTTC.